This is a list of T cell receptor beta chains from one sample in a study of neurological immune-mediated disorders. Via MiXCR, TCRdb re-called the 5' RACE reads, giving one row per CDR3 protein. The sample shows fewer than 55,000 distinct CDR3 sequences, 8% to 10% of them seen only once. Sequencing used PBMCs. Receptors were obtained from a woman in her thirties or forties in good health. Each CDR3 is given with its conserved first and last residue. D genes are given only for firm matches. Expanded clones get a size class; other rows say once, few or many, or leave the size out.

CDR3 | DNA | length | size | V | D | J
CASSLRTDTEAFF | TGTGCCAGCAGCTTACGTACGGACACTGAAGCTTTCTTT | 13 | many | TRBV7-9 | - | TRBJ1-1
CASSRRGVNEQFF | TGCGCCAGCAGCCGACGGGGGGTCAATGAGCAGTTCTTC | 13 | many | TRBV4-3 | TRBD2 | TRBJ2-1
CASMTGGGLDTQYF | TGTGCCAGCATGACAGGGGGCGGCTTAGATACGCAGTATTTT | 14 | many | TRBV5-6 | TRBD1 | TRBJ2-3
CASGRGTVSPLHF | TGTGCCAGCGGCCGGGGCACGGTTTCACCCCTCCACTTT | 13 | many | TRBV6-2/TRBV6-3 | - | TRBJ1-6
CASSEQGTNSPLHF | TGCGCCAGCAGTGAACAAGGGACCAATTCACCCCTCCACTTT | 14 | many | TRBV10-2 | - | TRBJ1-6
CASRPGTSGYEQYF | TGTGCCAGCAGACCCGGGACTAGCGGCTACGAGCAGTACTTC | 14 | many | TRBV2 | TRBD2 | TRBJ2-7
CSVETGIVDEQYF | TGCAGCGTTGAAACAGGGATTGTTGATGAGCAGTACTTC | 13 | many | TRBV29-1 | - | TRBJ2-7
CASSYGGRGETQYF | TGTGCCAGCAGTTACGGGGGGCGCGGGGAGACCCAGTACTTC | 14 | - | TRBV6-5 | - | TRBJ2-5
CSVRDRGVNSPLHF | TGCAGCGTCCGGGACAGGGGGGTAAATTCACCCCTCCACTTT | 14 | many | TRBV29-1 | TRBD1 | TRBJ1-6
CAWSVTLRAFF | TGTGCCTGGAGTGTGACCCTGCGGGCTTTCTTT | 11 | few | TRBV30 | - | TRBJ1-1
CANSQTRGTAQNEQFF | TGTGCCAACAGTCAGACCCGGGGTACTGCCCAGAATGAGCAGTTCTTC | 16 | - | TRBV14 | - | TRBJ2-1
CSARDSGGVYEQYF | TGCAGTGCTAGAGATAGCGGGGGAGTCTACGAGCAGTACTTC | 14 | many | TRBV20-1 | TRBD2 | TRBJ2-7
CSAFAPPHGYTF | TGCAGTGCTTTCGCCCCACCCCATGGCTACACCTTC | 12 | many | TRBV20-1 | - | TRBJ1-2
CASSYAVGANQHQNF | TGTGCCAGCAGTTACGCAGTGGGGGCTAATCAGCACCAGAATTTT | 15 | - | TRBV6-5 | - | TRBJ1-5
CASGDRSTDTQYF | TGCGCCAGCGGGGACAGGAGCACAGATACGCAGTATTTT | 13 | many | TRBV5-1 | TRBD1 | TRBJ2-3
CASSSTRDEQFF | TGCGCCAGCAGCTCGACCCGGGATGAGCAGTTCTTC | 12 | many | TRBV5-1 | - | TRBJ2-1
CASSVAAGMNTEAFF | TGTGCCAGCAGCGTAGCAGCGGGCATGAACACTGAAGCTTTCTTT | 15 | many | TRBV9 | - | TRBJ1-1
CSASTPGLNPYNEQFF | TGCAGTGCTAGCACTCCGGGACTTAACCCCTACAATGAGCAGTTCTTC | 16 | many | TRBV20-1 | - | TRBJ2-1
CAISGSANTGELFF | TGTGCCATCAGTGGCAGCGCGAACACCGGGGAGCTGTTTTTT | 14 | many | TRBV10-3 | - | TRBJ2-2
CATSDPGGLGQYF | TGTGCCACCAGTGACCCCGGAGGCCTAGGGCAGTACTTC | 13 | many | TRBV24-1 | - | TRBJ2-7
CASSLVGGGGTEAFF | TGCGCCAGCAGCTTGGTCGGGGGGGGAGGTACTGAAGCTTTCTTT | 15 | few | TRBV5-1 | - | TRBJ1-1
CAISDVDISGNTIYF | TGTGCCATCAGTGACGTGGACATCTCTGGAAACACCATATATTTT | 15 | many | TRBV10-3 | - | TRBJ1-3
CASSYSPGGRHSGNTIYF | TGTGCCAGCAGTTACTCCCCTGGGGGGCGCCACTCTGGAAACACCATATATTTT | 18 | many | TRBV6-5 | - | TRBJ1-3
CASSRTGGPTGELFF | TGTGCCAGCAGCCGAACAGGGGGGCCCACCGGGGAGCTGTTTTTT | 15 | many | TRBV7-3 | TRBD1 | TRBJ2-2
CSAPLAGIHNEQFF | TGCAGTGCCCCCCTAGCGGGGATACACAATGAGCAGTTCTTC | 14 | many | TRBV20-1 | TRBD2 | TRBJ2-1
CSAVLGGDGNTIYF | TGCAGTGCCGTCTTAGGGGGAGATGGAAACACCATATATTTT | 14 | many | TRBV20-1 | - | TRBJ1-3
CASSPRQGGYGYTF | TGCGCCAGCAGCCCCCGGCAGGGAGGCTATGGCTACACCTTC | 14 | many | TRBV5-1 | - | TRBJ1-2
CASSQDPGGANEQFF | TGTGCCAGCAGCCAAGATCCGGGGGGGGCCAATGAGCAGTTCTTC | 15 | - | TRBV3-1 | TRBD2 | TRBJ2-1
CASSLRRKREGTDTQYF | TGTGCCAGCAGCTTACGGAGGAAGCGGGAGGGCACAGATACGCAGTATTTT | 17 | many | TRBV7-3 | TRBD2 | TRBJ2-3
CASSRASSGRAPYTQYF | TGTGCCAGCAGTCGTGCTAGTAGCGGGAGGGCCCCGTATACGCAGTATTTT | 17 | many | TRBV6-5 | TRBD2 | TRBJ2-3
CASSGRRDRGPLVVGELFF | TGTGCCAGCAGCGGTCGCCGGGACAGGGGGCCCTTGGTTGTCGGGGAGCTGTTTTTT | 19 | many | TRBV2 | TRBD1 | TRBJ2-2
CASTSIQGRGTEAFF | TGCGCCAGCACATCGATTCAGGGAAGGGGCACTGAAGCTTTCTTT | 15 | - | TRBV5-1 | - | TRBJ1-1
CASSYASSGELFF | TGTGCCAGCAGTTACGCTAGTTCCGGGGAGCTGTTTTTT | 13 | many | TRBV6-5 | - | TRBJ2-2
CASSLGSGEQYF | TGTGCCAGCAGCCTCGGCTCAGGGGAGCAGTACTTC | 12 | many | TRBV27 | - | TRBJ2-7
CASRPDLSAYNEQFF | TGTGCCAGCAGACCGGACTTATCGGCCTACAATGAGCAGTTCTTC | 15 | many | TRBV5-6 | - | TRBJ2-1
CASSLGTVGADTQYF | TGTGCCAGCAGTTTGGGGACGGTGGGGGCAGATACGCAGTATTTT | 15 | many | TRBV27 | - | TRBJ2-3
CASSAGTGGNGELFF | TGCGCCAGCAGCGCAGGGACAGGGGGGAACGGGGAGCTGTTTTTT | 15 | many | TRBV5-1 | TRBD1 | TRBJ2-2
CASSVDRGRNEQFF | TGTGCCAGCAGCGTAGACAGGGGTCGTAATGAGCAGTTCTTC | 14 | many | TRBV9 | TRBD1 | TRBJ2-1
CASSPFLGGNTIYF | TGTGCCAGCAGCCCCTTCCTGGGTGGAAACACCATATATTTT | 14 | many | TRBV7-2 | - | TRBJ1-3
CSVATGRQPQHF | TGCAGCGTGGCGACAGGAAGACAGCCCCAGCATTTT | 12 | many | TRBV29-1 | - | TRBJ1-5
CASRDSSLNYGYTF | TGTGCCAGCAGGGACAGCTCTCTTAACTATGGCTACACCTTC | 14 | many | TRBV28 | - | TRBJ1-2
CASSPGGNQPQHF | TGTGCCAGCAGTCCCGGGGGGAATCAGCCCCAGCATTTT | 13 | many | TRBV12-3/TRBV12-4 | - | TRBJ1-5
CASSLDERAEAFF | TGTGCCAGCAGCCTGGACGAACGGGCTGAAGCTTTCTTT | 13 | many | TRBV6-2/TRBV6-3 | - | TRBJ1-1
CASSPGPSETQYF | TGTGCCAGCAGTCCTGGACCGTCGGAGACCCAGTACTTC | 13 | many | TRBV7-3 | - | TRBJ2-5
CASSVGNQPQHF | TGTGCCAGCAGTGTCGGGAATCAGCCCCAGCATTTT | 12 | many | TRBV6-1 | - | TRBJ1-5
CASSLVSDSYNEQFF | TGCGCCAGCAGCTTGGTGAGCGACAGCTACAATGAGCAGTTCTTC | 15 | many | TRBV5-1 | - | TRBJ2-1
CASSQVAQGAYNEQFF | TGTGCCAGCAGCCAAGTAGCACAGGGAGCCTACAATGAGCAGTTCTTC | 16 | many | TRBV4-2 | - | TRBJ2-1
CASSYAGQGETQYF | TGTGCCAGCAGTTACGCGGGACAGGGAGAGACCCAGTACTTC | 14 | many | TRBV6-2/TRBV6-3 | TRBD1 | TRBJ2-5
CASSTSQGPKTQYF | TGTGCCAGCAGTACCTCTCAGGGCCCAAAGACCCAGTACTTC | 14 | many | TRBV12-3/TRBV12-4 | - | TRBJ2-5
CASSGGQGPNQPQHF | TGTGCCAGCAGCGGAGGACAGGGACCTAATCAGCCCCAGCATTTT | 15 | many | TRBV5-5 | TRBD1 | TRBJ1-5
CASSSADRGDTQYF | TGCGCCAGCAGCTCCGCGGACAGAGGGGATACGCAGTATTTT | 14 | many | TRBV5-1 | - | TRBJ2-3
CASSLGYLSNQPQHF | TGTGCCAGCAGCTTAGGATACCTAAGCAATCAGCCCCAGCATTTT | 15 | many | TRBV7-2 | - | TRBJ1-5
CASSLSGRSDTQYF | TGTGCCAGCAGTTTATCCGGGAGGTCAGATACGCAGTATTTT | 14 | many | TRBV12-3/TRBV12-4 | TRBD2 | TRBJ2-3
CAIRTGCVTDTQYF | TGTGCCATCCGGACAGGGTGTGTCACAGATACGCAGTATTTT | 14 | - | TRBV10-3 | TRBD1 | TRBJ2-3
CASGRLYNEQFF | TGTGCCAGCGGGAGGTTGTACAATGAGCAGTTCTTC | 12 | many | TRBV2 | - | TRBJ2-1